These 23 T cell receptor beta chains share one sample of origin, sequenced in a study of blood T cell repertoires in COVID-19. The repertoire was sequenced with immunoSEQ multiplex PCR; TCRdb's copy has only in-frame clones and lacks some. The sample holds about 190,000 clones, around 90% seen once. Sequenced sample: peripheral blood. These receptors originate from a middle-aged man with acute or convalescent COVID-19.

This chain joins TRBV6-2 or TRBV6-3 and TRBJ2-1, with D perhaps matching TRBD2 (5 bases). V lost 2 bases to trimming and J lost 2 bases, with 19 bases between them. Germline CDR1 reads MNHEY; CDR2 reads SVGEGT. The CDR3 consists of 18 residues. The CDR3 DNA sequence: TGTGCCAGCAGTTACCGAAGGGAGCGGACGACTCCCTACAATGAGCAGTTCTTC. Protein: CASSYRRERTTPYNEQFF.

The genes are TRBV28 and TRBJ2-3, with D possibly TRBD1 on 5 matching bases. The V end lost 6 bases, the J end lost 4 bases, and 8 bases lay between the germline ends. The CDR3 runs 12 residues. The germline V gene has CDR1 MDHEN and CDR2 SYDVKM. In DNA form, the CDR3 reads TGTGCCAGCAGGGGGCAGGCAGATACGCAGTATTTT. Encoded protein: CASRGQADTQYF.

The gene calls are TRBV18 and TRBJ2-5, with 8 bases matching TRBD2. Germline CDR1 and CDR2: KGHSH and LQKENI. V was clipped by 3 bases and J by 4 bases; unmatched bases: 4. This CDR3 has 14 residues. CDR3 sequence reads: CASSPGTSRETQYF. The CDR3 bases are TGTGCCAGCTCACCCGGGACTAGTAGAGAGACCCAGTACTTC.

The V gene is TRBV6-2 or TRBV6-3, the J gene TRBJ2-7; D is possibly TRBD2 (5 bases). Germline V gene data show CDR1 as MNHEY and CDR2 as SVGEGT. There are 15 residues in the CDR3. Trimming cost V 8 bases and J 3 bases, with 20 bases left between them. CDR3 loop: CASGPWRVLGYEQYF. The CDR3 region has the DNA TGTGCCAGCGGCCCATGGCGGGTACTCGGCTACGAGCAGTACTTC.

The rearrangement links TRBV10-1 to TRBJ2-7; a weak D match, TRBD1 (6 bases). The CDR3 is 16 residues long. V shed 9 bases and J shed 12 bases, with 33 bases lying between them. CDR1 is WNHNN and CDR2 is SYGVQD in the germline V gene (reference sequence). The CDR3 region is CARRTRRQVPTTRGYF. Here the CDR3 DNA reads TGCGCCAGACGAACTCGCCGACAGGTGCCTACTACGAGGGGGTACTTC.

The chain uses TRBV28 and TRBJ1-5; weak D call: TRBD1 (6 bases). This CDR3 spans 15 amino acids. The germline V and J ends were trimmed by 2 bases and 6 bases, with 14 bases remaining between them. Germline CDR1 is MDHEN and CDR2 is SYDVKM. The CDR3 protein is CASSLPRGGTQPQHF. The CDR3 DNA sequence: TGTGCCAGCAGTTTACCGAGGGGGGGTACTCAGCCCCAGCATTTT.

V and J are TRBV11-2 and TRBJ2-2, with D possibly TRBD1 on 5 matching bases. The CDR3 runs to 15 residues. Germline assignment: CDR1 SGHAT and CDR2 FQNNGV. Trimming stripped 2 bases from V and 6 bases from J, with 13 bases between. The CDR3 DNA follows: TGTGCCAGCAGCTTATATAGGGGCAAGGCCGGGGAGCTGTTTTTT. Its translation: CASSLYRGKAGELFF.

The rearrangement links TRBV27 to TRBJ2-1; D remains ambiguous. Germline V lookup: CDR1 MNHEY, CDR2 SMNVEV (reference sequence). The CDR3 loop spans 13 amino acids. Trimming cost V 8 bases and J 8 bases, with 16 bases left between them. CDR3 residues: CASHEVFRDEQFF. CDR3 in DNA: TGTGCCAGCCACGAGGTTTTCCGGGATGAGCAGTTCTTC.

The gene calls are TRBV10-2 and TRBJ2-1; TRBD1 matches at 9 bases. This CDR3 has 16 residues. V lost 6 bases to trimming and J lost 4 bases; unmatched junction nucleotides: 10. Germline CDR1 is WSHSY and CDR2 is SAAADI. This CDR3 is CASRGQGLSAYNEQFF. CDR3 DNA sequence: TGCGCCAGCAGGGGACAGGGATTATCGGCGTACAATGAGCAGTTCTTC.

This clone has just one count. The chain links TRBV7-9 to TRBJ1-1; D not resolved. V was shortened by 5 bases and J by 0 bases, with 7 bases between the two germline ends. CDR1 is SEHNR and CDR2 is FQNEAQ in the germline V gene (reference sequence). There are 13 residues in the CDR3. The CDR3 sequence: CASSKQLNTEAFF. CDR3 sequence (DNA): TGTGCCAGCAGCAAACAGCTGAACACTGAAGCTTTCTTT.

This clone was detected only a few times. J is TRBJ1-2 and V is TRBV7-2; D might be TRBD1 (6 bases). Trimming shortened V by 5 bases and J by 4 bases, and 17 bases separated the two germline ends. The germline V gene encodes CDR1 SGHTA and CDR2 FQGNSA. CDR3 length equals 15 residues. The CDR3 region is CASSPGQPLAYGYTF. The CDR3 nucleotides read TGTGCCAGCAGCCCCGGACAGCCCCTCGCCTATGGCTACACCTTC.

The chain uses TRBV25-1 and TRBJ2-2; weak D call: TRBD2 (6 bases). CDR3 length equals 18 residues. Germline CDR1 is MGHDK and CDR2 is SYGVNS. V dropped 1 base and J dropped 3 bases, with 18 bases sitting between them. CDR3 in amino acids: CASSELFEGRSDTGELFF. The CDR3, as DNA: TGTGCCAGCAGTGAATTATTTGAGGGGAGGTCGGACACCGGGGAGCTGTTTTTT.

The chain joins TRBV7-9 to TRBJ2-5, with a tentative D call TRBD2 (6 bases). The germline V and J ends were trimmed by 8 bases and 5 bases, with 18 bases remaining between them. Germline V gives CDR1 SEHNR, CDR2 FQNEAQ (reference sequence). There are 14 residues in the CDR3. DNA of the CDR3: TGTGCCAGCTCGGACACTGGGACTGGGGAGACCCAGTACTTC. Residues: CASSDTGTGETQYF.

The gene calls are TRBV28 and TRBJ2-1; 15 bases match TRBD2. This CDR3 has 16 residues. With 3 bases clipped from V and 6 bases from J, the junction kept 3 bases outside the gene matches. Germline lookup yields CDR1 MDHEN and CDR2 SYDVKM. Here the CDR3 DNA reads TGTGCCAGCAGTTTCCCGGGACTAGCGGGGGGCAATGAGCAGTTCTTC. Protein: CASSFPGLAGGNEQFF.

This chain joins TRBV5-1 and TRBJ1-1; the match to TRBD1 covers 8 bases. The CDR3 loop spans 16 amino acids. CDR1 is SGHRS and CDR2 is YFSETQ in the germline V gene. The V gene end was trimmed by 2 bases and the J gene end by 0 bases; junction bases not matched to a gene: 6. The CDR3 region is CASSLGGDRLNTEAFF. The CDR3 coding sequence is TGCGCCAGCAGCTTAGGTGGGGACAGGCTGAACACTGAAGCTTTCTTT.

This clone came up many times. The chain joins TRBV7-7 to TRBJ2-7, with 7 bases aligning to TRBD2. The CDR3 totals 13 residues. Per germline, CDR1 SSHAT and CDR2 FNYEAQ (reference sequence). CDR3 nucleotides: TGTGCTAGCAGCTTAGTGGGGGGGGACGAGCAGTACGTC. Its protein is CASSLVGGDEQYV.

The chain links TRBV6-4 to TRBJ1-6, with 7 bases fitting TRBD1. Germline loops: CDR1 MRHNA, CDR2 SNTAGT. The CDR3 length is 18 residues. V shed 2 bases and J 2 bases; nucleotides not matched to a gene: 9. The CDR3 bases are TGTGCCAGCAGTGACAGGTGGACAGGAGTTACCTATAATTCACCCCTCCACTTT. The encoded protein is CASSDRWTGVTYNSPLHF.

The chain has TRBV10-2 and TRBJ2-1; D call uncertain. Trimming shortened V by 8 bases and J by 7 bases, and 9 bases separated the two germline ends. Germline assignment: CDR1 WSHSY and CDR2 SAAADI. The CDR3 loop spans 11 amino acids. CDR3 loop: CASSTANEQFF. DNA for the CDR3: TGCGCCAGCTCGACTGCTAATGAGCAGTTCTTC.

This clone is a singleton in its sample. J is TRBJ1-5 and V is TRBV5-4; D is uncertain. Germline V gene sequence: CDR1 SGHNT, CDR2 YYREEE (reference sequence). This CDR3 has 14 amino acids. Trimming shortened V by 0 bases and J by 6 bases, and 10 bases separated the two germline ends. The CDR3 here is CASSLEGGSQPQHF. The DNA of the CDR3 is TGTGCCAGCAGCTTGGAGGGTGGGAGTCAGCCCCAGCATTTT.

The chain has TRBV29-1 and TRBJ2-1; tentatively, D is TRBD1 (7 bases). The CDR3 extends over 12 amino acids. Germline CDR1 and CDR2: SQVTM and ANQGSEA. The V and J ends lost 7 bases and 3 bases respectively, with 10 bases between them. CDR3 protein: CSAGDSYNEQFF. The CDR3 nucleotides are TGCAGCGCGGGGGACAGCTACAATGAGCAGTTCTTC.

This clone appeared once. This rearrangement joins TRBV18 to TRBJ2-7, with a weak D call TRBD1 (6 bases). Germline values: CDR1 KGHSH, CDR2 LQKENI. The V end was cut by 5 bases, the J end by 6 bases, with 23 bases between. This CDR3 region has 16 residues. DNA of the CDR3: TGTGCCAGCTCATCGCTCCGAGGGGGTAGGAGTCCCGAGCAGTACTTC. This sequence encodes CASSSLRGGRSPEQYF.

The chain joins TRBV7-9 to TRBJ2-3; 13 nucleotides line up with TRBD2. The CDR3 extends over 18 amino acids. Germline CDR1 reads SEHNR; CDR2 reads FQNEAQ (reference sequence). With 5 bases clipped from V and 3 bases from J, the junction kept 11 bases outside the gene matches. CDR3 nucleotide sequence: TGTGCCAGCAGCACAACGAGGACTAGCGGGGGTCGTACAGATACGCAGTATTTT. Encoded protein: CASSTTRTSGGRTDTQYF.

This rearrangement joins TRBV18 to TRBJ1-5, with TRBD1 matching over 7 bases. Germline V gives CDR1 KGHSH, CDR2 LQKENI. The CDR3 spans 14 residues. The junction had 1 base not matched to a gene; V was cut back by 4 bases and J by 1 base. The CDR3 DNA sequence: TGTGCCAGCTCACAGGGACAGAGCAATCAGCCCCAGCATTTT. This translates into CASSQGQSNQPQHF.